The present TCR beta chain was sequenced within a study of T-cell reconstitution after alpha-beta-depleted transplantation in children. Unique molecular identifiers were incorporated during preparation of the TCRbeta library. TCRdb re-analysed the PCR reads in MiXCR, keeping a single row per CDR3 protein. The data show approximately 200,000 distinct CDR3 sequences, roughly 15% seen once. CDR3 length: 16 amino acids. Germline CDR1 is SGHAT and CDR2 is FQNNGV. The V and J ends lost 2 bases and 4 bases, in that order; junction bases with no gene match: 11. This specimen was PBMCs from the stem cell graft donor, taken from the stem cell graft. The V and J genes are TRBV11-2 and TRBJ2-7, with 7 bases lining up with TRBD2. The receptor comes from a human donor who donated a stem cell graft to a child with acute lymphoblastic leukemia. The CDR3 loop reads CASSLTNWREKYEQYF. CDR3 DNA sequence: TGTGCCAGCAGCTTAACAAATTGGCGGGAGAAGTACGAGCAGTACTTC.